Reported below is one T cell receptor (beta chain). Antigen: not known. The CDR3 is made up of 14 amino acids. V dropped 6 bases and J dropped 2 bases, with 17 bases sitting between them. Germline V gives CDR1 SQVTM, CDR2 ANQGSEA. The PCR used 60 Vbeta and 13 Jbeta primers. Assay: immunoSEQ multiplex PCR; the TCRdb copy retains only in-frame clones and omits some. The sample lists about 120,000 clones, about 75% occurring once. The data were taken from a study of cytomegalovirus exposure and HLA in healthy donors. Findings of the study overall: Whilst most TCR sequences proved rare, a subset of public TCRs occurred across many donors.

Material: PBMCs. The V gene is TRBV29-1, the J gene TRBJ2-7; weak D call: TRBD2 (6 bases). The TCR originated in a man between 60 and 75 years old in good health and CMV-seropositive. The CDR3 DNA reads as TGCAGCGTCGGAACCGGGACTCCTACCTACGAGCAGTACTTC. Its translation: CSVGTGTPTYEQYF.